The sequence of this T cell receptor (beta chain) was determined in a study of cytomegalovirus exposure and HLA in healthy donors. Overall study: Of several hundred genotyped donors, approximately 84% clustered with self-reported Caucasian donors. Overall study results and limits: A previous analysis found most TCR beta V segments productive roughly 87% or roughly 30% of the time. The study labeled 180 or so TCR beta chains cytomegalovirus-associated.

The PCR employed 60 Vbeta primers together with 13 Jbeta primers. Clones were sequenced by immunoSEQ multiplex PCR, and TCRdb holds only the in-frame ones, with some missing. The sample lists 150,000 or so clones, about 72% occurring once. The V and J ends lost 4 bases and 2 bases, in that order; junction bases with no gene match: 0. The CDR3 is 14 residues long. CDR1 and CDR2 from the germline V gene are SGHVS and FQNEAQ. Regarding this clone: Its antigen remains unknown.

This TCR was sampled from a man aged 45-65 years in good health and CMV-seropositive. The chain is built from TRBV7-8 and TRBJ2-7, with 12 bases fitting TRBD2. Input material: PBMCs. CDR3 protein: CASSSSGGAYEQYF. The CDR3, as DNA: TGTGCCAGCAGCTCTAGCGGGGGGGCCTACGAGCAGTACTTC.